This T cell receptor (beta chain) was sequenced during a study of early T cells in non-severe SARS-CoV-2 infection. Study as a whole: Chains from this unsorted whole-blood bulk RNA could not be paired.

V was pared by 10 bases and J by 4 bases, with 6 bases of the junction left unmatched. CDR1 is SNHLY, CDR2 FYNNEI, per germline. This CDR3 has 13 residues. Study-wide findings and caveats: Anti-spike CD8 responses were favored in VDJdb matching, and private and CD4 specificities were missed.

Unique molecular identifiers tagged individual cDNA molecules. TCRdb recomputed calls from the 5' RACE reads with MiXCR, one row per CDR3 protein. The sample has about 64,000 distinct CDR3 sequences; about 17% are singletons. This clonotype was counted a few times. Its matching antigen is unknown. This clonotype originated in an adult who was a healthcare worker with PCR-confirmed SARS-CoV-2 infection or an uninfected control (not recorded which). The source material was whole blood, sampled at baseline. This rearrangement joins TRBV2 to TRBJ1-1, with 10 bases fitting TRBD1. The CDR3 nucleotides read TGTGCCACAGGACAGGGGGAGGGCACTGAAGCTTTCTTT. Residues: CATGQGEGTEAFF.